A single sample gave rise to the 22 T cell receptor beta chains below, sequenced in a study of identical twins. TCRdb redid the calling of the 5' RACE reads with MiXCR, one entry per CDR3 protein. This sample has 1.5 million to 2 million distinct CDR3 sequences, with around 33% found just once. Sequenced input: cord blood. The receptor source for this set is a newborn girl in good health.

This clonotype was observed many times. This chain links TRBV7-2 with TRBJ1-4; D possibly corresponds to TRBD1 (5 bases). Deletions cut 7 bases from V and 8 bases from J, with 17 bases between. CDR1 and CDR2 from the germline V gene are SGHTA and FQGNSA. This CDR3 comprises 14 residues. The CDR3: CASTLGQGREKLFF. The CDR3 DNA follows: TGTGCCAGCACCTTGGGGCAAGGTAGAGAAAAACTGTTTTTT.

Remarks on this clonotype: This may stem from a read error, because a much larger clone lies one nucleotide away. The chain employs TRBV7-2 and TRBJ2-7; 7 bases align to TRBD1. Trimming removed 5 bases from V and 6 bases from J; junction bases left unmatched: 13. The germline V gene encodes CDR1 SGHTA and CDR2 FQGNSA. The CDR3 loop spans 15 amino acids. CDR3 DNA sequence: TGTGCCAGCAGCCCAAGCAGGGACAGTTCTTGCGAGCAGTACTTC. Translating gives CASSPSRDSSCEQYF. The variable domain in full, with the rest retrieved from reference TRBV7-2 and TRBJ2-7, is GAGVSQSPSNKVTEKGKDVELRCDPISGHTALYWYRQSLGQGLEFLIYFQGNSAPDKSGLPSDRFSAERTGGSVSTLTIQRTQQEDSAVYLCASSPSRDSSCEQYFGPGTRLTVT.

V gene TRBV6-2 or TRBV6-3 combines with J gene TRBJ2-7; 14 bases agree with TRBD2. CDR3 length: 17 residues. V lost 2 bases, J lost 3 bases, and 6 bases stayed unmatched. In germline, CDR1 is MNHEY, CDR2 SVGEGT. CDR3 bases: TGTGCCAGCAGTTACCCGAACGGGACTAGCGGGAGCTACGAGCAGTACTTC. This codes for CASSYPNGTSGSYEQYF.

This clonotype was observed a few times. The rearrangement links TRBV6-5 to TRBJ2-5, with D possibly TRBD2 on 6 matching bases. The germline V and J ends were trimmed by 5 bases and 5 bases, with 12 bases remaining between them. This CDR3 has 13 residues. The germline V gene has CDR1 MNHEY and CDR2 SVGAGI. The CDR3 spells CASSPGVWETQYF. DNA of the CDR3: TGTGCCAGCAGTCCGGGAGTGTGGGAGACCCAGTACTTC.

The rearrangement links TRBV2 to TRBJ2-7; D gene uncertain. There are 11 residues in the CDR3. CDR1 is SNHLY, CDR2 FYNNEI, per germline. Trimming took off 11 bases at V and 3 bases at J, with 11 bases between the two ends. CDR3: CAGTTNYEQYF. CDR3 DNA: TGTGCCGGAACCACCAACTACGAGCAGTACTTC.

V is TRBV20-1 and J is TRBJ2-5; D is uncertain. Germline V gene data show CDR1 as DFQATT and CDR2 as SNEGSKA (reference sequence). CDR3 length equals 13 residues. The V and J ends lost 3 bases and 3 bases respectively, with 11 bases between them. In DNA, the CDR3 is TGCAGTGCTAGGGACGAAATAGAAGAGACCCAGTACTTC. Translating gives CSARDEIEETQYF.

The chain combines TRBV20-1 with TRBJ2-5, with 7 bases identical to TRBD1. The germline gives CDR1 DFQATT, CDR2 SNEGSKA (reference sequence). V dropped 5 bases and J dropped 2; count of bases not matched to a gene: 8. This CDR3 is 14 amino acids long. The CDR3: CSASPAGGQETQYF. The CDR3 DNA reads as TGCAGTGCTTCCCCGGCAGGGGGTCAAGAGACCCAGTACTTC.

V is TRBV6-1 and J is TRBJ1-2; weak D call: TRBD1 (6 bases). V gave up 7 bases and J gave up 2 bases, with 17 bases separating them. Germline CDR1 is MNHNS and CDR2 is SASEGT. The CDR3 has 15 amino acids. The CDR3 nucleotides are TGTGCCAGCACGACTCAGGACAGCCGGAACTATGGCTACACCTTC. It codes for CASTTQDSRNYGYTF.

There are a few counts of this clonotype. J is TRBJ2-5 and V is TRBV27; no clear D gene. The J call could be wrong; TRBJ2-7 is a better fit for the DNA end. The V gene's germline CDR1 is MNHEY and CDR2 SMNVEV (reference sequence). CDR3 length: 12 residues. CDR3 sequence: CASSFGNGEQYF. The CDR3 nucleotides are TGTGCCAGCAGTTTTGGGAACGGCGAGCAGTACTTC.

The chain links TRBV20-1 to TRBJ1-1, with D hard to call. V gave up 1 base and J gave up 1 base, with 10 bases separating them. CDR1 DFQATT and CDR2 SNEGSKA come from the germline V gene (reference sequence). The CDR3 length is 14 residues. CDR3 nucleotide sequence: TGCAGTGCTAGAGGTAGTGAGGGGAACACTGAAGCTTTCTTT. Encoded protein: CSARGSEGNTEAFF.

This chain connects TRBV20-1 to TRBJ1-5; the D is unclear. Trimming left V 2 bases short and J 5 bases short, with 10 bases between. Germline V gene data show CDR1 as DFQATT and CDR2 as SNEGSKA (reference sequence). The CDR3 is 13 amino acids. The DNA for the CDR3 is TGCAGTGCTAGAAGGGATTCCTATCAGCCCCAGCATTTT. Protein product: CSARRDSYQPQHF.

V and J are TRBV20-1 and TRBJ2-3; D is unresolved. The V gene lost 1 base and the J gene lost 0 bases, with 8 bases spanning the gap. Germline CDR1 is DFQATT and CDR2 is SNEGSKA (reference sequence). The CDR3 covers 14 residues. CDR3 nucleotides: TGCAGTGCTAGAGTACCGACTAGCACAGATACGCAGTATTTT. Protein sequence: CSARVPTSTDTQYF.

The chain's CDR3 is CSASGSGVSYEQYF. The CDR3 nucleotides read TGCAGTGCTAGTGGGAGCGGGGTCTCCTACGAGCAGTACTTC. The chain is built from TRBV20-1 and TRBJ2-7; 7 nucleotides align to TRBD2. The junction had 5 bases not matched to a gene; V was cut back by 3 bases and J by 0 bases. The CDR3 covers 14 residues. Germline CDR1 DFQATT, CDR2 SNEGSKA (reference sequence).

V and J are TRBV7-9 and TRBJ2-7; 9 bases line up with TRBD1. The CDR3 runs to 13 residues. Germline V gene data show CDR1 as SEHNR and CDR2 as FQNEAQ (reference sequence). The trim removed 7 bases at V and 7 bases at J, leaving 8 bases unmatched. The DNA of the CDR3 is TGTGCCAGCAACAGACAGGGGGGTGTGGAGCAGTACTTC. Protein product: CASNRQGGVEQYF.

The chain carries TRBV29-1 and TRBJ1-2; 7 bases line up with TRBD1. Germline-derived CDR1 and CDR2 are SQVTM and ANQGSEA. The CDR3 has 11 amino acids. The trim removed 3 bases at V and 7 bases at J, leaving 2 bases unmatched. The CDR3 DNA sequence: TGCAGCGTTGAGGGGGACAGTGGCTACACCTTC. Residues: CSVEGDSGYTF.

With regard to this clonotype: The junction shows a germline mismatch at one end, possibly a read error. V usage is TRBV20-1 and J usage is TRBJ1-2, with unresolved D. Per the germline V gene, CDR1 is DFQATT and CDR2 is SNEGSKA (reference sequence). There are 13 residues in the CDR3. CDR3 sequence: CSSRGAVNHGYTF. The CDR3 nucleotides are TGCAGTTCCAGAGGCGCGGTTAACCATGGCTACACCTTC.

Only one count was recorded for this clonotype. This sequence joins TRBV4-1 and TRBJ2-7; D is unresolved. The CDR3 is 15 residues long. Germline-derived CDR1 and CDR2 are MGHRA and YSYEKL. The V gene lost 1 base and the J gene lost 2 bases, with 12 bases spanning the gap. The CDR3 sequence: CASSQGFDSAYEQYF. The DNA for the CDR3 is TGCGCCAGCAGCCAAGGATTTGATAGTGCCTACGAGCAGTACTTC.

Worth noting for this clonotype: A read error may produce the germline difference seen at one junction end. The chain employs TRBV5-1 and TRBJ2-1; the D is unclear. The CDR3 runs to 12 residues. In germline, CDR1 is SGHRS, CDR2 YFSETQ. The DNA for the CDR3 is TGCACCAGCAGCTCACAAATGGGAGAGCAGTTCTTC. It yields the protein CTSSSQMGEQFF.

The rearrangement links TRBV20-1 to TRBJ1-5; D gene ambiguous. This CDR3 region has 13 residues. Germline lookup yields CDR1 DFQATT and CDR2 SNEGSKA (reference sequence). The germline V and J ends were trimmed by 3 bases and 9 bases, with 15 bases remaining between them. In nucleotides, the CDR3 is TGCAGTGCTAGTCCCGCTATTAGTTCGCCCCAGCATTTT. The encoded protein is CSASPAISSPQHF.

This clonotype appeared once. The gene calls are TRBV4-1 and TRBJ2-7; D might be TRBD2 (5 bases). V lost 2 bases, J lost 0 bases, and 14 bases lay in between. Germline V gene lookup returns CDR1 MGHRA and CDR2 YSYEKL. This CDR3 is built from 16 residues. The CDR3 region has the DNA TGCGCCAGCAGCCAACTCCCGGGGATGATCTCCTACGAGCAGTACTTC. It yields the protein CASSQLPGMISYEQYF.

This clonotype was seen more than once but under ten times. V and J are TRBV28 and TRBJ1-2; 7 bases are shared with TRBD1. This CDR3 region has 14 residues. CDR1 is MDHEN and CDR2 is SYDVKM in the germline V gene. The junction had 7 bases not matched to a gene; V was cut back by 5 bases and J by 4 bases. CDR3: CASSPLEGAYGYTF. In nucleotides, the CDR3 is TGTGCCAGCAGTCCCCTGGAGGGGGCCTATGGCTACACCTTC.

This clonotype was seen once. J is TRBJ1-6 and V is TRBV5-6, with D perhaps TRBD1 (5 bases). Germline V gene lookup returns CDR1 SGHDT and CDR2 YYEEEE. Trimming stripped 2 bases from V and 8 bases from J, with 11 bases between. The CDR3 is made up of 14 amino acids. CDR3 DNA: TGTGCCAGCAGCTTACGCAGGGTTGATTCACCCCTCCACTTT. Amino acid sequence: CASSLRRVDSPLHF. Looking up the rest from reference TRBV5-6 and TRBJ1-6 gives the full variable domain: DAGVTQSPTHLIKTRGQQVTLRCSPKSGHDTVSWYQQALGQGPQFIFQYYEEEERQRGNFPDRFSGHQFPNYSSELNVNALLLGDSALYLCASSLRRVDSPLHFGNGTRLTVT.